This T cell receptor beta chain stems from a study of identical twins. MiXCR, applied by TCRdb to the 5' RACE reads, yields one record per CDR3 protein. The repertoire holds about 810,000 distinct CDR3 sequences, around an eighth seen once, with around 1.6% in the top ten. V lost 7 bases, J lost 1 base, and 11 bases lay in between. The CDR3 contains 13 residues. Germline V gene lookup returns CDR1 SGHKS and CDR2 YYEKEE (reference sequence). This clonotype was detected only a few times. This sample was shared with a second study, whose subject was yellow fever vaccine responses in identical twins.

This chain connects TRBV5-5 to TRBJ2-5; D may be TRBD1 (6 bases). The TCR sequence derives from a woman between 18 and 29 years old in good health. The specimen sequenced was PBMCs. The CDR3: CASQTGSQETQYF. CDR3 nucleotide sequence: TGTGCCAGCCAAACAGGGAGCCAAGAGACCCAGTACTTC. Full variable domain (remainder filled in from reference TRBV5-5 and TRBJ2-5): DAGVTQSPTHLIKTRGQQVTLRCSPISGHKSVSWYQQVLGQGPQFIFQYYEKEERGRGNFPDRFSARQFPNYSSELNVNALLLGDSALYLCASQTGSQETQYFGPGTRLLVL.